These T cell receptor beta chains were read from a single sample in a study of response to subunit inactivated influenza vaccine. One entry per CDR3 protein, called by TCRdb with MiXCR from the RT-PCR reads. The sample consists of under 200,000 distinct CDR3 sequences, around 11% of them appearing once. Material: CD8+ T cells sorted from PBMCs, obtained roughly 24 months after vaccination. These receptor sequences come from a man aged 50 to 69 who received an inactivated influenza vaccine. Both conserved end residues are trimmed from each CDR3.

>TRBV12-3/TRBV12-4|TRBJ2-7
ASSFGTSYEQY
>TRBV6-1|TRBJ2-1
ASREGPPQF
>TRBV15|TRBJ2-2
ATSRENTGELF
>TRBV10-2|TRBJ2-7
ASSDMSDVSYEQY
>TRBV30|TRBJ2-7
AWSVGQGARSEQY
>TRBV28|TRBJ2-1
ASSFVGPYYNEQF
>TRBV13|TRBJ2-1
ASSPRTSGGDNEQF
>TRBV12-3/TRBV12-4|TRBJ1-1
ASRGPPGTGNTEAF
>TRBV20-1|TRBJ1-5
SAHGRDTESSNQPQH
>TRBV7-9|TRBJ2-7
ASRNDRGEQY
>TRBV4-3|TRBJ1-1
ASSQSIPPMNTEAF
>TRBV12-3/TRBV12-4|TRBJ2-1
ASSQGARGNEQF
>TRBV20-1|TRBJ2-5
SREGTVTEKTQY
>TRBV9|TRBJ2-7
ASSEGPPSGGFYEQY
>TRBV12-3/TRBV12-4|TRBJ1-5
ASSFRGGLQPQH
>TRBV12-3/TRBV12-4|TRBJ1-4
ASSQGSPTEKLF
>TRBV2|TRBJ2-5
ASSDPSGGWGETQY
>TRBV27|TRBJ2-6
ASSFLDLAAGANVLT
>TRBV27|TRBJ2-2
ASSSRTGGYTGELF